The present entry profiles one T cell receptor beta chain with its context. V was trimmed by 3 bases and J by 3 bases, leaving 11 bases between them. Germline CDR1 and CDR2: MNHEY and SMNVEV (reference sequence). The CDR3 is 15 amino acids. Original data processing: Reference gene primer amplification gave estimated nucleated cell counts. The assay was immunoSEQ multiplex PCR, and TCRdb's table has in-frame clones only and misses some. That table furnishes V, J and clone size, whereas the DNA furnished D and trimming. The sample contains approximately 11,000 clones, approximately 84% of which appear only once. The sample originates from a study of blood T cell repertoires in COVID-19. For the study at large: Sites across the United States, Italy and Spain contributed samples from acute and convalescent COVID-19. T cells, B-cell-depleted T cells, or PBMCs supplied cDNA or gDNA.

The TCR comes from a man aged 45-60 years with active COVID-19. The gene calls are TRBV27 and TRBJ2-2; unclear D gene. Material for sequencing was peripheral blood. The CDR3 DNA is TGTGCCAGCAGTTTCGGGTACCGGGACACCGGGGAGCTGTTTTTT. Translated: CASSFGYRDTGELFF.